Shown below are 25 T cell receptor beta chains from a single sample sequenced in a study of blood T cell repertoires in COVID-19. Here immunoSEQ multiplex PCR was the method, and the copy in TCRdb shows in-frame clones only, minus some. The table has approximately 200,000 clones, about 88% seen once. The specimen was PBMCs or T cells enriched from blood (not recorded which). These receptors all come from a woman aged 35 to 49 with acute COVID-19.

The chain is built from TRBV6-2 or TRBV6-3 and TRBJ2-3; tentative D call: TRBD2 (5 bases). The CDR3 spans 15 residues. Between the trimmed V and J ends, which lost 6 bases and 5 bases, there was a span of 18 bases. Germline lookup yields CDR1 MNHEY and CDR2 SVGEGT. Here the CDR3 DNA reads TGTGCCAGCAGCCGCGTGCTATCCCGGGGAGATACGCAGTATTTT. Its translation is CASSRVLSRGDTQYF.

The CDR3 loop is CASSLAESRVGSEAFF. DNA for the CDR3: TGTGCCAGCAGCTTAGCTGAGAGCCGTGTCGGGTCTGAAGCTTTCTTT. V gene TRBV7-9 combines with J gene TRBJ1-1; no clear D. Germline values: CDR1 SEHNR, CDR2 FQNEAQ (reference sequence). CDR3 size: 16 residues. The V and J ends lost 0 bases and 6 bases respectively, with 17 bases between them.

This chain links TRBV6-6 with TRBJ1-5; 8 nucleotides align to TRBD1. The CDR3 has 15 amino acids. CDR1 and CDR2 (germline): MNHNY, SVGAGI (reference sequence). Germline trimming cut 2 bases from V and 6 bases from J; bases unmatched to any gene: 6. CDR3 DNA sequence: TGTGCCAGCAGTTACCAGGGGGCGCAAGGTCAGCCCCAGCATTTT. The encoded protein is CASSYQGAQGQPQHF.

V usage is TRBV28 and J usage is TRBJ1-4; 9 nucleotides line up with TRBD1. Germline CDR1 MDHEN, CDR2 SYDVKM. With V trimmed by 3 bases and J by 10 bases, 3 bases remained unmatched. CDR3 length: 13 amino acids. The CDR3, as DNA: TGTGCCAGCAGTTTCGGGACAGGGCTAAAACTGTTTTTT. It codes for CASSFGTGLKLFF.

The chain links TRBV24-1 to TRBJ1-1; D not resolved. This CDR3 is 14 amino acids long. Germline CDR1 KGHDR, CDR2 SFDVKD. V lost 6 bases and J 5 bases, leaving 15 bases between the germline ends. In DNA form, the CDR3 reads TGTGCCACCAGTTCTTACTCTTTATGGACTGAAGCTTTCTTT. This encodes CATSSYSLWTEAFF.

A single count supports this clone. The V and J genes are TRBV30 and TRBJ2-7; TRBD2 aligns across 7 bases. The trim removed 7 bases at V and 2 bases at J, leaving 8 bases unmatched. Per the germline V gene, CDR1 is GTSNPN and CDR2 is SVGIG (reference sequence). This CDR3 comprises 13 residues. CDR3 amino acids: CALRLAFPYEQYF. The CDR3 nucleotides are TGTGCCTTGCGACTAGCATTTCCCTACGAGCAGTACTTC.

This rearrangement joins TRBV2 to TRBJ2-7; 7 bases are a match to TRBD2. V was pared by 4 bases and J by 4 bases, with 7 bases of the junction left unmatched. Germline CDR1 reads SNHLY; CDR2 reads FYNNEI. There are 14 residues in the CDR3. The CDR3 region is CASSGGGLGYEQYF. The CDR3 coding sequence is TGTGCCAGCAGTGGGGGAGGACTAGGATACGAGCAGTACTTC.

The gene calls are TRBV2 and TRBJ2-3; 14 nucleotides align to TRBD2. The trim removed 1 base at V and 4 bases at J, leaving 1 base unmatched. Germline loops: CDR1 SNHLY, CDR2 FYNNEI. The CDR3 consists of 16 residues. As DNA, the CDR3 is TGTGCCAGCAGTGAAGGGGGACTAGCGGGAGCAGATACGCAGTATTTT. This translates into CASSEGGLAGADTQYF.

The rearrangement uses TRBV12-2 and TRBJ2-3; the table's D call of TRBD2 was not tested on the DNA. TRBV12-2 is labeled a pseudogene. The CDR3 covers 18 residues. The CDR3: CASRFQNRTAGGTDTQYF. DNA for the CDR3: TGTGCAAGTCGCTTCCAAAACAGGACAGCGGGGGGCACAGATACGCAGTATTTT.

This clone showed up just once. V is TRBV19 and J is TRBJ2-3, with D possibly matching TRBD2 (6 bases). This CDR3 comprises 15 residues. V was pared by 4 bases and J by 0 bases, with 11 bases between. Germline V gene lookup returns CDR1 LNHDA and CDR2 SQIVND (reference sequence). CDR3 sequence reads: CASSNRGKSTDTQYF. The DNA of the CDR3 is TGTGCCAGTAGTAACCGGGGGAAAAGCACAGATACGCAGTATTTT.

The chain carries TRBV2 and TRBJ1-2; D might be TRBD1 (6 bases). The length of the CDR3 is 13 residues. CDR1 is SNHLY and CDR2 is FYNNEI in the germline V gene. Trimming removed 6 bases from V and 0 bases from J, with 8 bases in between. Written as DNA, the CDR3 is TGTGCCAGCAGAACAGGGCCTAACTATGGCTACACCTTC. Protein: CASRTGPNYGYTF. Variable domain in full (rest from reference TRBV2 and TRBJ1-2): EPEVTQTPSHQVTQMGQEVILRCVPISNHLYFYWYRQILGQKVEFLVSFYNNEISEKSEIFDDQFSVERPDGSNFTLKIRSTKLEDSAMYFCASRTGPNYGYTFGSGTRLTVV.

The rearrangement joins TRBV5-5 to TRBJ2-2; 9 bases are a match to TRBD1. The CDR3 covers 15 residues. Germline V gives CDR1 SGHKS, CDR2 YYEKEE (reference sequence). J lost 1 base, V lost 4 bases, and 2 bases had no gene match. CDR3 DNA: TGTGCCAGCAGCCCGGGACAGGGGAACACCGGGGAGCTGTTTTTT. Its protein product is CASSPGQGNTGELFF.

The chain links TRBV14 to TRBJ2-2, with 7 nucleotides matching TRBD1. The CDR3 runs to 18 residues. Germline CDR1 and CDR2: SGHDN and FVKESK. V gave up 3 bases and J gave up 2 bases; unmatched junction bases: 12. CDR3 DNA sequence: TGTGCCAGCAGCCATCCGGCCTTACAGGGGCTCAACACCGGGGAGCTGTTTTTT. It translates to CASSHPALQGLNTGELFF. The variable domain in full, completed from reference TRBV14 and TRBJ2-2, reads EAGVTQFPSHSVIEKGQTVTLRCDPISGHDNLYWYRRVMGKEIKFLLHFVKESKQDESGMPNNRFLAERTGGTYSTLKVQPAELEDSGVYFCASSHPALQGLNTGELFFGEGSRLTVL.

The sample holds one count of this clone. The chain uses TRBV5-4 and TRBJ2-1; 10 positions match TRBD1. V lost 3 bases, J lost 7 bases, and 4 bases stayed unmatched. The CDR3 is 14 residues long. Germline CDR1 SGHNT, CDR2 YYREEE (reference sequence). In DNA, the CDR3 is TGTGCCAGCAGCTCCCGGACAGGGGGGAATGAGCAGTTCTTC. Its translation is CASSSRTGGNEQFF.

This chain links TRBV3-1 (or the pseudogene TRBV3-2) with TRBJ2-3, with D possibly matching TRBD1 (6 bases). V lost 4 bases, J lost 6 bases, and 11 bases lay in between. CDR1 LGHDT and CDR2 YNNKEL come from the germline V gene (reference sequence). The CDR3 spans 13 residues. The CDR3 loop reads CASSPQGRDTQYF. The CDR3 DNA sequence: TGTGCCAGCAGCCCTCAGGGGCGGGATACGCAGTATTTT.

This clone was picked up a small number of times. V gene TRBV2 combines with J gene TRBJ2-3; D is perhaps TRBD2 (6 bases). Between the trimmed V and J ends, which lost 6 bases and 4 bases, there was a span of 17 bases. From germline, CDR1 is SNHLY and CDR2 FYNNEI. This CDR3 spans 15 amino acids. DNA of the CDR3: TGTGCCAGCAGCTCCCGTGGGACTCTGCCAGATACGCAGTATTTT. It is translated as CASSSRGTLPDTQYF.

This chain connects TRBV9 to TRBJ1-4; no definite D call. The CDR3 covers 14 residues. The germline V gene has CDR1 SGDLS and CDR2 YYNGEE. V was pared by 0 bases and J by 5 bases, with 8 bases between. CDR3 DNA sequence: TGTGCCAGCAGCGTAGGGGGAGAAAATGAAAAACTGTTTTTT. It yields the protein CASSVGGENEKLFF.

For the CDR3, the DNA is TGTGCCAGCAGTGAAGGTGCAGGGGGAGATTCACCCCTCCACTTT. It specifies CASSEGAGGDSPLHF. The rearrangement links TRBV6-1 to TRBJ1-6; the match to TRBD1 covers 7 bases. This CDR3 region has 15 residues. Trimming cost V 1 base and J 8 bases; bases outside gene matches: 5. The germline V gene has CDR1 MNHNS and CDR2 SASEGT.

V and J are TRBV2 and TRBJ2-1, with 11 bases aligning to TRBD2. The V gene end was trimmed by 3 bases and the J gene end by 4 bases; junction bases not matched to a gene: 2. The CDR3 is 15 residues long. Looked up from germline, CDR1 is SNHLY and CDR2 is FYNNEI. As DNA, the CDR3 is TGTGCCAGCAGTGATACTAGCGGGGGATACAATGAGCAGTTCTTC. Its protein product is CASSDTSGGYNEQFF.

A note on this clone: Germline is not matched at one junction end, which may reflect a read error. The CDR3 DNA sequence: TGTGCCAGCAGTGAAGCGCTTTGGGACAGCGTAAGGGGCTTT. Encoded protein: CASSEALWDSVRGF. V and J are TRBV2 and TRBJ2-3; 7 positions agree with TRBD1. Germline assignment: CDR1 SNHLY and CDR2 FYNNEI. There are 14 residues in the CDR3.

V gene TRBV5-8 combines with J gene TRBJ2-1, with 13 nucleotides matching TRBD2. The CDR3 has 15 amino acids. The J segment lost 8 bases and the V segment lost 4 bases, leaving 6 bases of the junction unmatched. Looked up from germline, CDR1 is SGHTS and CDR2 is YDEGEE. Here the CDR3 DNA reads TGTGCCAGCAGCCCCACTAGCGGGAGGGCCGATGAGCAGTTCTTC. It yields the protein CASSPTSGRADEQFF.

This clone was seen only once. V usage is TRBV11-1 and J usage is TRBJ2-1, with 9 bases that match TRBD1. Germline CDR1 reads SGHAT; CDR2 reads FQDESV (reference sequence). V trimming: 3 bases; J trimming: 10 bases; junction bases outside the gene matches: 7. The CDR3 has 14 amino acids. The CDR3 nucleotides are TGTGCCAGCAGCTTTGTTGGAGGGACAGGGGAGCAGTTCTTC. This codes for CASSFVGGTGEQFF.

The rearrangement joins TRBV6-5 to TRBJ2-1, with 9 positions matching TRBD2. The CDR3 spans 16 residues. The J segment lost 2 bases and the V segment lost 2 bases, leaving 4 bases of the junction unmatched. CDR1 is MNHEY, CDR2 SVGAGI, per germline. The CDR3 DNA follows: TGTGCCAGCAGTTACCGCGGGGGGGCCGCCTACAATGAGCAGTTCTTC. This codes for CASSYRGGAAYNEQFF.

In this sample, this clone turned up once. The chain carries TRBV25-1 and TRBJ2-3, with 7 bases that match TRBD2. The V gene's germline CDR1 is MGHDK and CDR2 SYGVNS. CDR3 length equals 15 residues. V was pared by 5 bases and J by 0 bases, with 5 bases of the junction left unmatched. The CDR3 spells CASSRDYSSTDTQYF. The CDR3 bases are TGTGCCAGCAGTAGGGACTACTCAAGCACAGATACGCAGTATTTT. The variable domain in full, with the rest retrieved from reference TRBV25-1 and TRBJ2-3, is EADIYQTPRYLVIGTGKKITLECSQTMGHDKMYWYQQDPGMELHLIHYSYGVNSTEKGDLSSESTVSRIRTEHFPLTLESARPSHTSQYLCASSRDYSSTDTQYFGPGTRLTVL.

The V gene is TRBV21-1, the J gene TRBJ2-7; the D call in the table, TRBD2, was not verified against the DNA. TRBV21-1 has pseudogene status. The CDR3 is 13 residues long. The DNA of the CDR3 is TGTGCCAGCCGCCGGGGGGATTCCTACGAGCAGTACTTC. This codes for CASRRGDSYEQYF.